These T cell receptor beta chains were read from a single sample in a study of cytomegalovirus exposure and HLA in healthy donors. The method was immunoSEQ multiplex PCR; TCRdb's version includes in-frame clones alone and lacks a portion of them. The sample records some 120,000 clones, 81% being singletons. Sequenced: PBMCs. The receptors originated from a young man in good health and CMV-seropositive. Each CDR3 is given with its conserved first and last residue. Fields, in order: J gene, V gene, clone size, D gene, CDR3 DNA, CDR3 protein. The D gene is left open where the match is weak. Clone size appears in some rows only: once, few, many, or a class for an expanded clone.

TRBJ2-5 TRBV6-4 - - TGTGCCAGCAGTGACTCGCCGGGAGAGACCCAGTACTTC CASSDSPGETQYF
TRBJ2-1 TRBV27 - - TGTGCCAGCAGTATACGACCGGGACACCCATACAATGAGCAGTTCTTC CASSIRPGHPYNEQFF
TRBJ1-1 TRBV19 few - TGTGCCAGTAGTACAAGAAGACAGGCGGCGAACACTGAAGCTTTCTTT CASSTRRQAANTEAFF
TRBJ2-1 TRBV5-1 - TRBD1 TGCGCCAGCAGTAAGGAAATCGGGACGACAGGGGCTGAGCAGTTCTTC CASSKEIGTTGAEQFF
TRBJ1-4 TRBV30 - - TGTGCCTGGAGCGGACCGGGGGGGGAAGAAAAACTGTTTTTT CAWSGPGGEEKLFF
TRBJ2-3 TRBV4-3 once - TGCGCCAGCAGCCAAGAATCCGACCGGGGAGATACGCAGTATTTT CASSQESDRGDTQYF
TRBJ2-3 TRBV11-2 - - TGTGCCAGCAGCCGCTCCAACTACGCAGATACGCAGTATTTT CASSRSNYADTQYF
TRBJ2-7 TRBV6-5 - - TGTGCCAGCGCAGGGGCCGTAGGGGGGGTCTACGAGCAGTACTTC CASAGAVGGVYEQYF
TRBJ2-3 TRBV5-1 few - TGCGCCAGCAGGCGGGCCTCCGTCACAGATACGCAGTATTTT CASRRASVTDTQYF
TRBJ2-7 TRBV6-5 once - TGTGCCAGCAGTTACTCCGGGGGGCTTACCTACGAGCAGTACTTC CASSYSGGLTYEQYF
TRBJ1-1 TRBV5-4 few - TGTGCCAGCAGCTTGGGTTCGAGAGAAGCTTTCTTT CASSLGSREAFF
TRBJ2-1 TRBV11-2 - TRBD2 TGTGCCAGCAGCCGAACTAGCGGGGGGGCCCCCTCCTACAATGAGCAGTTCTTC CASSRTSGGAPSYNEQFF
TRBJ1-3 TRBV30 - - TGTGCCTGGACCCCCGAGCTCCCGGGGGACTCTGGAAACACCATATATTTT CAWTPELPGDSGNTIYF
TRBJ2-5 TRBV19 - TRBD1 TGTGCCAGTAGTATCACAGGGGACCAAGAGACCCGGTACTTC CASSITGDQETRYF
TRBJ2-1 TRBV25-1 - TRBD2 TGTGCCAGCAGTGAATTTGGACTAGGGGACAATGAGCAGTTCTTC CASSEFGLGDNEQFF
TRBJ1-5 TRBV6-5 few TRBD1 TGTGCCAGCAGTTACTCGAGGACAGGGGGCCTCGTAGCCCAGCATTTT CASSYSRTGGLVAQHF
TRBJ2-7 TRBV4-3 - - TGCGCCAGCAGCCAAGAATTCCAAAACTCCTACGAGCAGTACTTC CASSQEFQNSYEQYF
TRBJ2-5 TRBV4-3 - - TGCGCCAGCAGCCGAAGTACTAGCTGGGAGACCCAGTACTTC CASSRSTSWETQYF
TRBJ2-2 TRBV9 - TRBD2 TGTGCCAGCAGCGTTTCTGGGACTAGCGGAAGATGGGCGAACACCGGGGAGCTGTTTTTT CASSVSGTSGRWANTGELFF
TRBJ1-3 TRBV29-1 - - TGCAGCGTCGCCAGGGGAACTGGAAACACCATATATTTT CSVARGTGNTIYF
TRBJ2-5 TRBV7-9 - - TGTGCCAGCAGCTTAGGGGCAGATACCCAGTACTTC CASSLGADTQYF
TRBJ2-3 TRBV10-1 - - TGCGCCAGCAGTGAGTCGTTAGCAGATACGCAGTATTTT CASSESLADTQYF
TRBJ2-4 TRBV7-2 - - TGTGCCAGCAGCCGACGAGGGAGCGGTGTGGCCAAAAACATTCAGTACTTC CASSRRGSGVAKNIQYF
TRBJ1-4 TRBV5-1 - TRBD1 TGCGCCAGCAGCCAGGGTGCGGGACAGGGAAATGAAAAACTGTTTTTT CASSQGAGQGNEKLFF
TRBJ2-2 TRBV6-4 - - TGTGCCAGCAGTGACGCGGGAACCGGGGAGCTGTTTTTT CASSDAGTGELFF
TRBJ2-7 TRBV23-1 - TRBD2 TGCGCCAGCAGTCGCCTTGGGGACGAGGGACTAGCGGGGGAGCAGTACTTC CASSRLGDEGLAGEQYF
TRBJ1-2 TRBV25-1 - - TGTGCCAGCAGTAAGACAGAAACCTATGGCTACACCTTC CASSKTETYGYTF
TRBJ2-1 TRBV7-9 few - TGTGCCAGCAGCCGGTCGGGATACTCCTACAATGAGCAGTTCTTC CASSRSGYSYNEQFF
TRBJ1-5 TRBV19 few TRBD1 TGTGCCAGTAGTATGGGTCTTGGGGACAGCCAGCGCGGCAATCAGCCCCAGCATTTT CASSMGLGDSQRGNQPQHF
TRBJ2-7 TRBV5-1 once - TGCGCCAGCAGCTTGGCCCTCGGTCGGGGGGCTTACGAGCAGTACTTC CASSLALGRGAYEQYF
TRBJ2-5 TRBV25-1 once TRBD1 TGTGCCAGCAGTGAGAGGACAGGGGGAAACCTAACCCAAGAGACCCAGTACTTC CASSERTGGNLTQETQYF
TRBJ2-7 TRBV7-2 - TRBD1 TGTGCCAGCAGCATCTCGCGACAGGGAGCTTTCTACGAGCAGTACTTC CASSISRQGAFYEQYF
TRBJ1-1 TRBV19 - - TGTGCCAGTAGTGCGCAGGTTGGCACTGAAGCTTTCTTT CASSAQVGTEAFF
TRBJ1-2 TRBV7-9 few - TGTTCCAGCAGCCCACAGGGTAATAACTATGGCTACACCTTC CSSSPQGNNYGYTF
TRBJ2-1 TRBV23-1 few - TGCGCCAGCAGTCTGGGGTCGGGGGTTTACAGCTCCTACAATGAGCAGTTCTTC CASSLGSGVYSSYNEQFF
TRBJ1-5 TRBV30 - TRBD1 TGTGCCTGGACGGGACAGGTTAATCAGCCCCAGCATTTT CAWTGQVNQPQHF
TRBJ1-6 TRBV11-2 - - TGTGCCAGCAGCTTAGGTTGGATAGGACAAAATTCACCCCTCCACTTT CASSLGWIGQNSPLHF
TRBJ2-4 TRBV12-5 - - TGTGCTAGTGGTTTGGACGGACAGCCCCACATTCAGTACTTC CASGLDGQPHIQYF
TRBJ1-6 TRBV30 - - TGTGCCTGGATGAACCGGGATCACCTTAGCTCCTATAATTCGCCCCTCCACTTT CAWMNRDHLSSYNSPLHF
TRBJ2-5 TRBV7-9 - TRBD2 TGTGCCAGCAGCCAGGGACTATGGGGGGAGACCCAGTACTTC CASSQGLWGETQYF
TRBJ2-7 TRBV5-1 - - TGCGCCAGCAGCTTGGCGGCAGGGTTAGACGAGCAGTACTTC CASSLAAGLDEQYF
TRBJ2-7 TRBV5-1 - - TGCGCCAGCAGCTCCCCGGGACAAATCTACGAGCAGTACTTC CASSSPGQIYEQYF
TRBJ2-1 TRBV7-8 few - TGTGCCACCCAGCTTGGAGCTAGGAATGAGCAGTTCTTC CATQLGARNEQFF
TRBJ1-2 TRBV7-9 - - TGTTCCAGCAGCTTAGCCTCGAGGGGGTCTAACTATGGCTACACCTTC CSSSLASRGSNYGYTF
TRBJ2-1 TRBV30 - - TGTGCCTGGAGTGTAAGAGGGAGGTGGGACAATGAGCAGTTCTTC CAWSVRGRWDNEQFF
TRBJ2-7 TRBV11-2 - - TGTGCCAGCAGCTATCCCTACGAGCAGTACTTC CASSYPYEQYF
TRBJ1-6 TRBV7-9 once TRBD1 TGTGCCAGCAGCTCCCGGGACAGTAATTCACCCCTCCACTTT CASSSRDSNSPLHF
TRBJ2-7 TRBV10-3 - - TGTGCCTCCCAAGAGGACCGGGAAACGAGGGAGCAGTACTTC CASQEDRETREQYF
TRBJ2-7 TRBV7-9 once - TGTGCCAGCAGCTTAGATCTGGGAGAAGGGTCCTACGAGCAGTACTTC CASSLDLGEGSYEQYF
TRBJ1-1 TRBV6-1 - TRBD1 TGTGCCAGCAGTGAATGGGACAGTGATATGAACACTGAAGCTTTCTTT CASSEWDSDMNTEAFF
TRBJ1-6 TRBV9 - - TGTGCCAGCAGCCTACAGGAGAACTCACCCCTCCACTTT CASSLQENSPLHF
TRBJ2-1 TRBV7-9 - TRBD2 TGTGCCACCAACAAACTAGCGGGTTACAATGAGCAGTTCTTC CATNKLAGYNEQFF
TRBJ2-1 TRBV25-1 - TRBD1 TGTGCCAGCAGTGACCGGGACAGGGGTAACAATGAGCAGTTCTTC CASSDRDRGNNEQFF